Listed below are T cell receptor beta chains from one sample, sequenced in a study of shared clonotypes between healthy human individuals. Profiled with immunoSEQ multiplex PCR; TCRdb holds only in-frame clones, not every one. This sample carries a few million clones, about 93% of them seen once, and the ten largest clones take more than 1.5%. The sample was naive CD8+ T cells from PBMCs. These receptors were obtained from a man between 18 and 29 years old in good health. Some clones in this sample may be carry-over from other donors' samples. CDR3s include the opening cysteine and the closing phenylalanine or tryptophan. Each record gives: V gene, D gene, J gene, CDR3 protein, CDR3 DNA. A D gene is named only where the DNA matches it firmly.

TRBV6-1	TRBD1	TRBJ2-5	CASSAPTGGETQYF	TGTGCCAGCAGTGCCCCGACAGGGGGAGAGACCCAGTACTTC
TRBV7-6	NA	TRBJ2-1	CASSLVGMGYNEQFF	TGTGCCAGCAGCTTAGTGGGTATGGGATACAATGAGCAGTTCTTC
TRBV27	TRBD2	TRBJ2-1	CASSGLAGYNEQFF	TGTGCCAGCTCGGGACTAGCGGGTTACAATGAGCAGTTCTTC
TRBV28	NA	TRBJ2-6	CASSLLSLQGISSGANVLTF	TGTGCCAGCAGTTTACTTAGCCTACAGGGAATATCTTCTGGGGCCAACGTCCTGACTTTC
TRBV6-5	TRBD2	TRBJ2-1	CASSSGTSGEYNEQFF	TGTGCCAGCAGTTCCGGGACTAGCGGGGAGTACAATGAGCAGTTCTTC
TRBV4-2	NA	TRBJ2-1	CASSEFPTYNEQFF	TGTGCCAGCAGCGAGTTTCCGACTTACAATGAGCAGTTCTTC
TRBV27	NA	TRBJ2-7	CASRLPDPSDEQYF	TGTGCCAGCAGACTCCCCGACCCCAGTGACGAGCAGTACTTC
TRBV27	TRBD1	TRBJ2-7	CATSQDRDYEQYF	TGTGCCACATCCCAGGACAGGGACTACGAGCAGTACTTC
TRBV27	TRBD1	TRBJ1-2	CASSVRQGAPGYTF	TGTGCCAGCAGTGTACGACAGGGGGCGCCCGGCTACACCTTC
TRBV27	NA	TRBJ2-1	CASSSRDQYNEQFF	TGTGCCAGCAGTTCGCGGGACCAGTACAATGAGCAGTTCTTC
TRBV29-1	TRBD1	TRBJ2-7	CSAGTGKKGTYEQYF	TGCAGCGCCGGGACAGGGAAGAAGGGGACCTACGAGCAGTACTTC
TRBV7-9	TRBD2	TRBJ2-3	CASSLTSVSTDTQYF	TGTGCCAGCAGCCTGACTAGCGTAAGCACAGATACGCAGTATTTT
TRBV7-8	NA	TRBJ2-4	CASSLDLAKNIQYF	TGTGCCAGCAGCTTAGACCTAGCCAAAAACATTCAGTACTTC
TRBV9	TRBD2	TRBJ2-3	CASSVVPSGVQGDTQYF	TGTGCCAGCAGCGTAGTTCCTAGCGGCGTCCAGGGAGATACGCAGTATTTT